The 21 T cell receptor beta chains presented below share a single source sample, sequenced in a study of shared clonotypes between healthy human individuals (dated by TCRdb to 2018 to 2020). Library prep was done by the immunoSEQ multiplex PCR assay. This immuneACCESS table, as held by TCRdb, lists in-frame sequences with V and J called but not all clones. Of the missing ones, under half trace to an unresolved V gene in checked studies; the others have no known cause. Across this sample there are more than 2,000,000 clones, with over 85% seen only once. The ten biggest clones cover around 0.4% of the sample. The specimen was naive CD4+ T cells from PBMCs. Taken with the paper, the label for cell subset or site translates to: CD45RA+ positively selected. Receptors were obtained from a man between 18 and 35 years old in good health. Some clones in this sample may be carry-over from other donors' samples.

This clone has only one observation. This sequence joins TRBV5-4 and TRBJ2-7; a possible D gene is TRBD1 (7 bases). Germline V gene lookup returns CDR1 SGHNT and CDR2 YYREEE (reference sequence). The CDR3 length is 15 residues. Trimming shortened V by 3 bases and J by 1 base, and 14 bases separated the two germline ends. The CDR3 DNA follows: TGTGCCAGCAGCTGGGACAGACGGGGGTCCTACGAGCAGTACTTC. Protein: CASSWDRRGSYEQYF.

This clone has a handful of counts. The DNA of the CDR3 is TGTGCCAGCAGCCCCTTAGGGGGAGGCTATGGCTACACCTTC. Residues: CASSPLGGGYGYTF. V gene TRBV9 combines with J gene TRBJ1-2; D is perhaps TRBD1 (6 bases). The CDR3 sequence is 14 residues long. V was trimmed by 4 bases and J by 4 bases, leaving 14 bases between them. Looked up from germline, CDR1 is SGDLS and CDR2 is YYNGEE.

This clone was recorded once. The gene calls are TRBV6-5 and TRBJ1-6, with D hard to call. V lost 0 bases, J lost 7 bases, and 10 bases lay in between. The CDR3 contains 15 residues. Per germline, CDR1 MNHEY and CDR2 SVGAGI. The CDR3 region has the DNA TGTGCCAGCAGTTACTCGAGCACGCTGAATTCACCCCTCCACTTT. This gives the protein CASSYSSTLNSPLHF.

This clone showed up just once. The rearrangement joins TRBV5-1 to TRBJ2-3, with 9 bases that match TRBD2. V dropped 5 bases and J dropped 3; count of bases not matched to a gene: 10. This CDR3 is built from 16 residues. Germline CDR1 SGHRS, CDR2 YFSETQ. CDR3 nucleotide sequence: TGCGCCAGCAGTCCCTTTAGCGGGAGTTTGACAGATACGCAGTATTTT. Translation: CASSPFSGSLTDTQYF.

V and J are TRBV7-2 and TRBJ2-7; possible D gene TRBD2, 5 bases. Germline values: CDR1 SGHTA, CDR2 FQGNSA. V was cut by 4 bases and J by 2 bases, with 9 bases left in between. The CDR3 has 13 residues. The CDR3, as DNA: TGTGCCAGCAGCTACCGGGGAGCCTACGAGCAGTACTTC. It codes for CASSYRGAYEQYF.

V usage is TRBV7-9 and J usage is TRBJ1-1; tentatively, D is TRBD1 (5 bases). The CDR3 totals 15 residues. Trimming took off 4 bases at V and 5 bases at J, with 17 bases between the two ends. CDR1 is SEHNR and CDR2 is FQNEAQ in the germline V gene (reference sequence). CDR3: CASSSQQGGWTEAFF. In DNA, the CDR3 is TGTGCCAGCAGCTCACAGCAGGGTGGGTGGACTGAAGCTTTCTTT.

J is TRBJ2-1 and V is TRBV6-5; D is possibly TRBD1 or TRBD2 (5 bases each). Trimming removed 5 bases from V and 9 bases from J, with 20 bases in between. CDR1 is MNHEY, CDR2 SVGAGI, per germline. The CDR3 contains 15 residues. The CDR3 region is CASSQGLAPYGEQFF. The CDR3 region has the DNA TGTGCCAGCAGTCAGGGTTTAGCGCCCTACGGTGAGCAGTTCTTC.

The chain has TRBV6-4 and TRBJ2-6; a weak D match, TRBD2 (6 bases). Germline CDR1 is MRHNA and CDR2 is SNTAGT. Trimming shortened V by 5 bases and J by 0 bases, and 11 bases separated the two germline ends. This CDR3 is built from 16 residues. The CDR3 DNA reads TGTGCCAGCAGTATGGGACTGAGCTCTGGGGCCAACGTCCTGACTTTC. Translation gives CASSMGLSSGANVLTF.

The CDR3 coding sequence is TGCGCCAGCAGCTTAATTCCCGGAATCGTCGATGGAAACACCATATATTTT. Protein sequence: CASSLIPGIVDGNTIYF. This sequence joins TRBV5-1 and TRBJ1-3; D not certain. Germline CDR1 SGHRS, CDR2 YFSETQ. This CDR3 has 17 amino acids. Trimming took off 2 bases at V and 3 bases at J, with 18 bases between the two ends.

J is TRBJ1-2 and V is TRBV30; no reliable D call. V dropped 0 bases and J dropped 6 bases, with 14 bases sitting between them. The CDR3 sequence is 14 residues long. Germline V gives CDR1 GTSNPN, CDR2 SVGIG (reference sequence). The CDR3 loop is CAWSVTGPSDGYTF. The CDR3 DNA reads TGTGCCTGGAGTGTTACCGGGCCCTCGGATGGCTACACCTTC.

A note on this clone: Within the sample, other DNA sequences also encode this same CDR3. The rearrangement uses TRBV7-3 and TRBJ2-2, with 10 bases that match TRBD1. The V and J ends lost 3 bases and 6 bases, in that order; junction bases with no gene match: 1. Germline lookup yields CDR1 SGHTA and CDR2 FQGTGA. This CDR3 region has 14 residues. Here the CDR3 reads CASSLGTGAGELFF. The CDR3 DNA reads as TGTGCCAGCAGCTTGGGGACAGGGGCCGGGGAGCTGTTTTTT. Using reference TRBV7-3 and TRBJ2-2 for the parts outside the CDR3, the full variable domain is GAGVSQTPSNKVTEKGKYVELRCDPISGHTALYWYRQSLGQGPEFLIYFQGTGAADDSGLPNDRFFAVRPEGSVSTLKIQRTERGDSAVYLCASSLGTGAGELFFGEGSRLTVL.

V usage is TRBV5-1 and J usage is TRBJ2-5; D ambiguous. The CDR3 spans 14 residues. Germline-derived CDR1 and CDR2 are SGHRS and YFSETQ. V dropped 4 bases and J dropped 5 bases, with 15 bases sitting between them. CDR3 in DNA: TGCGCCAGCAGCCCCACGGGCCCCTCGGAGACCCAGTACTTC. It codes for CASSPTGPSETQYF.

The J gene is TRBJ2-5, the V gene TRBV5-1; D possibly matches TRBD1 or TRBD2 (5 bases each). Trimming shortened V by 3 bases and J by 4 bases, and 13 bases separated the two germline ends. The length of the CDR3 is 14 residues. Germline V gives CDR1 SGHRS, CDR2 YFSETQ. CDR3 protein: CASSYERGGETQYF. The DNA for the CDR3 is TGCGCCAGCAGCTATGAGAGGGGTGGAGAGACCCAGTACTTC.

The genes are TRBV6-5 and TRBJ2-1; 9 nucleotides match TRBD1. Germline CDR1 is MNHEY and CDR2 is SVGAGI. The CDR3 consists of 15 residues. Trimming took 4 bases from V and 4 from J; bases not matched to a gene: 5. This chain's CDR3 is CASSSSGTGYNEQFF. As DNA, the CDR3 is TGTGCCAGCAGTTCCTCCGGGACAGGGTACAATGAGCAGTTCTTC.

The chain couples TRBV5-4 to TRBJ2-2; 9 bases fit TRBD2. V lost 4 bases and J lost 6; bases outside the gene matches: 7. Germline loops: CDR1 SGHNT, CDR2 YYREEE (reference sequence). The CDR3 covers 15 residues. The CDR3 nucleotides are TGTGCCAGCAGCCCGACTAGCGGAAGGGCCGGGGAGCTGTTTTTT. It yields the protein CASSPTSGRAGELFF.

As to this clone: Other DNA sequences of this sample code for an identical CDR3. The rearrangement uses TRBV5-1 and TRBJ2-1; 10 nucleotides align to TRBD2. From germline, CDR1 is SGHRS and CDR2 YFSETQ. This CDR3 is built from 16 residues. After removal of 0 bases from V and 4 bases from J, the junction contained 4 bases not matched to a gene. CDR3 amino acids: CASSLGLAGPYNEQFF. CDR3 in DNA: TGCGCCAGCAGCTTGGGACTAGCGGGCCCTTACAATGAGCAGTTCTTC. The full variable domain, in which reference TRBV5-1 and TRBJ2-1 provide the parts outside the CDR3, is KAGVTQTPRYLIKTRGQQVTLSCSPISGHRSVSWYQQTPGQGLQFLFEYFSETQRNKGNFPGRFSGRQFSNSRSEMNVSTLELGDSALYLCASSLGLAGPYNEQFFGPGTRLTVL.

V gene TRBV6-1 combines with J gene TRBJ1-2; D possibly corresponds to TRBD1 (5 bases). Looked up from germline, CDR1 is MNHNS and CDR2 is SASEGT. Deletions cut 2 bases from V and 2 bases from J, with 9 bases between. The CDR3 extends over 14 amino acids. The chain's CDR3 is CASSESKGNYGYTF. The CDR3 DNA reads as TGTGCCAGCAGTGAAAGTAAGGGGAACTATGGCTACACCTTC.

This CDR3 is CAISDREALDNEQFF. CDR3 DNA sequence: TGTGCCATCAGTGACAGGGAGGCGTTAGACAATGAGCAGTTCTTC. J is TRBJ2-1 and V is TRBV10-3; maybe TRBD2 (6 bases). The V end lost 3 bases, the J end lost 5 bases, and 14 bases lay between the germline ends. CDR3 length: 15 residues. CDR1 is ENHRY and CDR2 is SYGVKD in the germline V gene.

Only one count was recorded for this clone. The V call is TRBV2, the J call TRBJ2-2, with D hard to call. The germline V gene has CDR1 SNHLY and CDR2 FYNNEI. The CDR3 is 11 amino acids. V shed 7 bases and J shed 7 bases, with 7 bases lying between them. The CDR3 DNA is TGTGCCAGCAAACTGGTCGGGGAGCTGTTTTTT. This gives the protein CASKLVGELFF.

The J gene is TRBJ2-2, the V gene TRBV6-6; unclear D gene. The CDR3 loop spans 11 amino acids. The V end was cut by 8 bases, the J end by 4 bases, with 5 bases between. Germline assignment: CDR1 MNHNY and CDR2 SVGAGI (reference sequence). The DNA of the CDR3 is TGTGCCAGCCTGCGCACCGGGGAGCTGTTTTTT. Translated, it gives CASLRTGELFF.

CDR3 protein: CASSPHPGTSGRSNEQYF. The CDR3 nucleotides read TGTGCCAGCAGCCCCCACCCCGGGACTAGCGGGAGATCCAACGAGCAGTACTTC. The chain joins TRBV7-9 to TRBJ2-7; 14 bases agree with TRBD2. The CDR3 contains 18 residues. The ends lost 5 bases at V and 5 bases at J; junction bases unmatched: 14. Germline V gene sequence: CDR1 SEHNR, CDR2 FQNEAQ (reference sequence).